A selection of T cell receptor beta chains follows, all from one sample in a study of blood T cell repertoires in COVID-19. TCRdb's copy holds only in-frame clones and misses some; the assay was immunoSEQ multiplex PCR. This table has around 190,000 clones, around 79% appearing once. What was sequenced was peripheral blood. These receptors originate from a woman aged 45-65 years with acute or convalescent COVID-19. Both conserved end residues are part of each CDR3. D genes are given only for firm matches.

TRBV6-2/TRBV6-3	TRBD2	TRBJ2-3	CASSSLPGLAGGNTQYF
TRBV28	-	TRBJ2-3	CASSLETPDTQYF
TRBV3-1/TRBV3-2	-	TRBJ1-5	CASSQYWGDQPQHF
TRBV27	TRBD1	TRBJ1-2	CASSQRDRGYGYTF
TRBV5-1	-	TRBJ1-2	CASSPSPGNTPGYTF
TRBV4-1	TRBD1	TRBJ2-1	CASSQRVGTGTYNEQFF
TRBV12-5	TRBD1	TRBJ2-7	CASGLSTGVNEQYF
TRBV30	TRBD2	TRBJ2-1	CAWTHTRTSGSNEQFF
TRBV6-5	TRBD1	TRBJ2-7	CASSSRTGGRQYF
TRBV27	TRBD1	TRBJ1-1	CASSPGTGVRMNTEAFF
TRBV2	-	TRBJ2-3	CASRVAGSTDTQYF
TRBV29-1	TRBD1	TRBJ2-3	CSGQTGAADTQYF
TRBV23-1	TRBD1	TRBJ2-7	CASGSGQGTYEQYF
TRBV5-6	TRBD2	TRBJ2-7	CASSLAALAGEGTYEQYF
TRBV28	-	TRBJ1-5	CAIQGPNQPQHF
TRBV14	-	TRBJ1-6	CASSQGPQGSPLHF
TRBV9	-	TRBJ1-6	CASSPIGGQGYNSPLHF
TRBV7-2	-	TRBJ2-7	CASSLAAASYEQYF
TRBV12-3/TRBV12-4	-	TRBJ1-2	CASRIVAGYGYTF
TRBV6-5	TRBD2	TRBJ2-7	CASSLTSGVSYEQYF
TRBV28	TRBD1	TRBJ2-1	CASRLQGAHEQFF
TRBV20-1	-	TRBJ2-7	CSARDWAEQYF
TRBV7-6	TRBD1	TRBJ1-4	CASSLSDREGKKLFF
TRBV6-5	TRBD1	TRBJ1-1	CASVRDRVRFEAFF
TRBV27	TRBD1	TRBJ1-2	CASSWGQGDYGYTF
TRBV28	-	TRBJ1-6	CASSSPGPYNSPLHF
TRBV18	-	TRBJ1-2	CASSPSVREDYGYTF
TRBV27	-	TRBJ2-6	CASSFLGVNSGANVLTF
TRBV24-1	-	TRBJ2-2	CATSDLLVGQGNTGELFF
TRBV28	TRBD2	TRBJ2-3	CASSLRRELSSDTQYF
TRBV28	-	TRBJ2-7	CASRPGGTGYTYEQYF
TRBV27	TRBD1	TRBJ1-3	CASSPGQGNTIYF
TRBV6-6	-	TRBJ1-1	CASSYGGSMAFF